These T cell receptor beta chains were read from a single sample in a study of T-cell reconstitution after alpha-beta-depleted transplantation in children. In TCRdb, the PCR reads were re-called with MiXCR into one record per CDR3 protein. The sample has about 350,000 distinct CDR3 sequences, about an eighth seen once. Specimen: PBMCs, collected from the stem cell graft. These receptors were collected from a human donor who donated a stem cell graft to a child with Fanconi anemia. Both conserved end residues are part of each CDR3. Fields, in order: clone size, J gene, V gene, D gene, CDR3 DNA, CDR3 protein. A D gene is named only where the DNA matches it firmly. The size of a clone is reported for some rows only, either as once, few or many, or as a class for expanded clones.

few	TRBJ2-7	TRBV4-1	TRBD1	TGCGCCAGCAGCCAAGATAGGGACAGGCTAGCCTACGAGCAGTACTTC	CASSQDRDRLAYEQYF
few	TRBJ1-2	TRBV9	-	TGTGCCAGCAGTGCAGACAGCTCCTATGGCTACACCTTC	CASSADSSYGYTF
-	TRBJ2-5	TRBV7-2	-	TGTGCCAGCAGTTCTCTGCGGACGCAGCAAGAGACCCAGTACTTC	CASSSLRTQQETQYF
-	TRBJ1-6	TRBV12-3/TRBV12-4	-	TGTGCCAGCAGTTTTTTACAGCATAATTCACCCCTCCACTTT	CASSFLQHNSPLHF
many	TRBJ2-3	TRBV6-2/TRBV6-3	TRBD2	TGTGCCAGCAGTTACTCGGAGCGGGGGGGCATCATCCCCACAGATACGCAGTATTTT	CASSYSERGGIIPTDTQYF
few	TRBJ2-7	TRBV4-3	TRBD2	TGCGCCAGCAGCCAAGATCGGGGGGGCAGTTCCTACGAGCAGTACTTC	CASSQDRGGSSYEQYF
many	TRBJ2-1	TRBV12-3/TRBV12-4	-	TGTGCCAGCACCCCGTTACAAGGGTCTCCCTACAATGAGCAGTTCTTC	CASTPLQGSPYNEQFF
many	TRBJ2-3	TRBV7-3	TRBD2	TGTGCCAGCAGCTTAAGAGGTAGCGGGGGCTTCACAGATACGCAGTATTTT	CASSLRGSGGFTDTQYF
many	TRBJ2-1	TRBV18	TRBD1	TGTGCCAGCTCACCGGGACAGGGGGAGGGTGAGCAGTTCTTC	CASSPGQGEGEQFF
-	TRBJ2-6	TRBV27	TRBD1	TGTGCCAGCACATGGACAGGGGTCGGGGCCAACGTCCTGACTTTC	CASTWTGVGANVLTF
-	TRBJ2-4	TRBV4-3	TRBD2	TGCGCCAGCAGCCAATCAACTAGCGGGGGGCAAGGGAACATTCAGTACTTC	CASSQSTSGGQGNIQYF
-	TRBJ2-4	TRBV5-6	TRBD1	TGTGCCAGCGCTTTTACAGGGGAAAACATTCAGTACTTC	CASAFTGENIQYF
few	TRBJ1-1	TRBV20-1	-	TGCAGTGCTAGCCAAGGGGGACCTGAAGCTTTCTTT	CSASQGGPEAFF
many	TRBJ2-3	TRBV3-1	-	TGTGCCAGCAGCTCTCGGACAGCGAGCCCGTCCATGGATACGCAGTATTTT	CASSSRTASPSMDTQYF
-	TRBJ2-1	TRBV6-6	-	TGTGCCAGCAGTCCTCCGGAGCACAATGAGCAGTTCTTC	CASSPPEHNEQFF
-	TRBJ2-2	TRBV20-1	TRBD2	TGCAGTGCTAGAGATGTAGCGGGGGGCACCGGGGAGCTGTTTTTT	CSARDVAGGTGELFF
few	TRBJ1-3	TRBV12-3/TRBV12-4	-	TGTGCCAGCCCCCGCGGAAACACCATATATTTT	CASPRGNTIYF
many	TRBJ2-1	TRBV14	-	TGTGCCAGCAGCCAAGATCACGGTTACAATGAGCAGTTCTTC	CASSQDHGYNEQFF
-	TRBJ1-6	TRBV30	TRBD1	TGTGCCTGGCAGCTCAGGGGGCGCGGTTCACCCCTCCACTTT	CAWQLRGRGSPLHF
few	TRBJ1-1	TRBV6-5	-	TGTGCCAGCAGTTACTTCCGGACGGGGAACACTGAAGCTTTCTTT	CASSYFRTGNTEAFF
few	TRBJ2-1	TRBV20-1	-	TGCAGTGCCTTATTCGTCGGGGACGGGGAGCAGTTCTTC	CSALFVGDGEQFF
-	TRBJ2-7	TRBV7-3	-	TGTGCCAGCAGCTTAGGACAGCGAGGGAAGCCCCCCGACGAGCAGTACTTC	CASSLGQRGKPPDEQYF
-	TRBJ2-1	TRBV9	TRBD2	TGTGCCAGCAGCGTAGACACGGGACTAGTGGGCAATGAGCAGTTCTTC	CASSVDTGLVGNEQFF
few	TRBJ1-3	TRBV12-3/TRBV12-4	-	TGTGCCAGCAGTTTAGCGGAGGCCACCATATATTTT	CASSLAEATIYF